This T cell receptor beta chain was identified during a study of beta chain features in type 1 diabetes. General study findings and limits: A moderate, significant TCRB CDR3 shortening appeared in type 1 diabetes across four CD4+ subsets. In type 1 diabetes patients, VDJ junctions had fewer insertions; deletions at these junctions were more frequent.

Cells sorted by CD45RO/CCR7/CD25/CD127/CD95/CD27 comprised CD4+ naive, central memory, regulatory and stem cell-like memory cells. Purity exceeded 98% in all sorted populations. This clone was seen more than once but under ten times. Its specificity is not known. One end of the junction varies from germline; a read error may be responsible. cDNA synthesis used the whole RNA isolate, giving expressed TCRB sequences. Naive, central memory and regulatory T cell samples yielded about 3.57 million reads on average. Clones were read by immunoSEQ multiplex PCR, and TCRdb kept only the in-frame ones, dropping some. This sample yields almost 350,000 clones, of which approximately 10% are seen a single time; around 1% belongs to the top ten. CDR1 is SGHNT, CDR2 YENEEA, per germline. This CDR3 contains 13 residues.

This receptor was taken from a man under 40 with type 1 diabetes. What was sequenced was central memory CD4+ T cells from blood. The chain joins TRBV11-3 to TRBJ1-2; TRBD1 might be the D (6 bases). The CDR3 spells CASSDGPRDRRAF. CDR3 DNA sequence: TGTGCCAGCAGTGACGGTCCCCGCGACAGGAGGGCCTTC.